The T cell receptor (beta chain) described here comes from a study of shared clonotypes between healthy human individuals (dated by TCRdb to 2020 to 2022). For the study in its entirety: A couple of women and a few men aged 18 to 49 years were included in the cohort. Between about 0.9 and 9 billion PBMCs per donor were obtained by leukapheresis. To estimate repertoire size and how much clonotype sharing occurs between individuals, the study deeply sequenced the blood TCR repertoires of about 5 healthy adults. For each donor, three plates each were used for CD4 naive and CD4 memory, two plates were used for CD8 naive, and one plate was used for CD8 memory. To increase sequencing depth and limit assay-specific biases, different laboratories used diverse techniques to prepare libraries and sequence TCR repertoires.

Overall study results and their limits: Only blood was sampled, and tissue TCR repertoires likely differ from those in blood. Compared with non-shared clonotypes, the clonotypes found in all four sorted-subset donors had higher generation probabilities. Approximately 5% of naive CD4, around 3.6% of naive CD8, around 2.3% of memory CD4, and approximately 0.39% of memory CD8 clonotypes were shared across several donors. Incomplete sequencing was indicated by rarefaction of sorted-subset datasets, despite the large sequencing depth. Pairwise subsampling led to the expectation that sequencing depth would affect the degree of clonotype sharing among donors. The genetic and exposure-history diversity represented was limited by the small number of donors. Naive subsets generally had larger estimated clonotype richness than memory subsets did.

Unmatched junction bases come to 4, with V trimmed by 6 bases and J by 6 bases. The CDR3 numbers 13 residues from cysteine through phenylalanine. Just CDR3 DNA is preserved here, 39 bases in frame from base 1. Sequences SQVTM (CDR1) and ANQGSEA (CDR2) are obtained from the germline V gene. As for this clone: Which antigen it targets is not known. Base-call qualities are not available, and no considerably larger clone is one nucleotide away.

Using the deep immunoSEQ assay, TCR CDR3 regions were amplified from genomic DNA by multiplex PCR. Extracted genomic DNA from each cell subset was distributed evenly across all wells of several immunoSEQ 96-well plates, and each plate was treated as a replicate. For sorted subsets, about 220 ng of genomic DNA, equivalent to 25,000 to 30,000 T cell genomes, went into each replicate PCR. The purified libraries were quantified using a Qubit 3.0 fluorometer, sized with a Bioanalyzer 2100, and then quantified again using the KAPA Library Quantification kit. Each immunoSEQ 96-well plate was sequenced on its own single-read 150-cycle Illumina NextSeq 550 flow cell. The original pipeline was this. The immunoSEQ output contained only junctional sequences without quality scores, so filtering could not match that applied to full-length reads. Sequences were annotated with PyIR, a Python wrapper for IgBLAST v1.9, and V/J genes and CDR3 were assigned using IMGT germline references. Reads were filtered out if the reads had weak V/J assignments (E-value above 1e-6), no CDR3, stop codons, out-of-frame junctions, or ambiguous translated residues. V3J clonotypes were defined by identical inferred V gene, J gene, and CDR3 amino acid sequence. Percentage overlap between repertoires was computed as shared unique clonotypes divided by the size of the smaller repertoire. Three approaches were used to assess repertoire richness: RTK rarefaction, the Chao1 estimator, and Recon v2.1 estimates of unobserved clonotypes. OLGA was used to compute generation probabilities for all TCRbeta clonotypes that the gDNA method yielded from a handful of donors. TCRdb stores this immuneACCESS table with in-frame sequences only. Part of the clones is absent; in the studies checked, under half of the shortfall reflects unresolved V genes, and no reason is known for the rest. V, J and clone size reflect that table, while D and trimming were determined from the DNA. A total of 640,000 or so clones appear in this sample, about 78% of them only once. The biggest ten clones account for under 2% of the sample.

Donors were healthy HIV-negative adults with no recently reported acute infections or vaccinations. Every donor was a Caucasian adult living in Nashville, Tennessee, USA. Magnetic negative selection was used to enrich CD4+ T cells, after which naive cells were positively selected on CD45RA and the negative fraction became the memory subset. Blood was collected by leukapheresis, and PBMCs were isolated by Ficoll-Histopaque density gradient centrifugation and then cryopreserved in liquid nitrogen vapor phase. Analytical flow cytometry was used to check the purity and quantity of each magnetically sorted T cell population. Each sorted fraction had its genomic DNA isolated and then quantified by UV absorbance on a Nanodrop 2000c.

The chain is made from TRBV29-1 and TRBJ2-7, with 14 junctional bases fitting TRBD2. This TCR derives from a woman aged 30 to 39 in good health. The source material was memory CD4+ T cells sorted from blood. This specimen's cell subset or site label, interpreted: CD45RA-negative fraction. The CDR3 reads as follows: CSVRGLAGVEQYF. The DNA sequence reads TGCAGCGTCCGGGGACTAGCGGGAGTCGAGCAGTACTTC.